This T cell receptor beta chain was sequenced in a study of blood T cell repertoires in COVID-19. Germline lookup yields CDR1 MGHDK and CDR2 SYGVNS. The CDR3 has 14 residues. V was clipped by 8 bases and J by 7 bases; unmatched bases: 10. The repertoire was sequenced with immunoSEQ multiplex PCR; TCRdb's copy has only in-frame clones and lacks some. The data hold roughly 87,000 clones, with approximately 85% observed a single time. The chain carries TRBV25-1 and TRBJ1-4, with 7 bases fitting TRBD1. Material for sequencing was peripheral blood. This sequence was found in a human donor in a cohort sampled during active COVID-19. CDR3 sequence: CASSRDSLAEKLFF. CDR3 DNA sequence: TGTGCCAGCTCTCGGGACAGCTTGGCTGAAAAACTGTTTTTT.